This is a list of T cell receptor beta chains from one sample in a study of blood T cell repertoires in COVID-19. TCRdb's copy holds only in-frame clones and misses some; the assay was immunoSEQ multiplex PCR. The profile shows around 100,000 clones, almost 90% of them singletons. The sample consisted of peripheral blood. These receptors were taken from a human donor in a cohort sampled during active COVID-19. The CDR3 runs from the conserved cysteine through the conserved F or W. A D gene is named only where the DNA matches it firmly. Rows may omit the clone size; those that give it use once, few, many or a size class.

>NA|TRBV28|NA|TRBJ2-7
TGTGCCAGCACCAGCGGCTTCTCCTACGAGCAGTACTTC
CASTSGFSYEQYF
>NA|TRBV9|once|TRBJ2-7
TGTGCCAGCAGCGTATCCCCTATCGACTACGAGCAGTACTTC
CASSVSPIDYEQYF
>NA|TRBV4-3|NA|TRBJ2-1
TGCGCCAGCAGCCAAGATACTAGCAGAGAGTACAATGAGCAGTTCTTC
CASSQDTSREYNEQFF
>NA|TRBV4-3|once|TRBJ1-3
TGCGCCAGCAGCCAAGATCCGTACAGGAACACCATATATTTT
CASSQDPYRNTIYF
>NA|TRBV3-1/TRBV3-2|NA|TRBJ1-5
TGTGCCAGCAGCCAAGAGAGATTTCTGCGGGGGAAACCCCAGCATTTT
CASSQERFLRGKPQHF
>NA|TRBV9|NA|TRBJ2-1
TGTGCCAGCAGCTTCAGGGGCGAGACTTACAATGAGCAGTTCTTC
CASSFRGETYNEQFF
>TRBD2|TRBV7-3|NA|TRBJ2-2
TGTGCCAGCAGCTTAGCGGGGGGGCCGGACACCGGGGAGCTGTTTTTT
CASSLAGGPDTGELFF
>TRBD2|TRBV4-1|NA|TRBJ2-7
TGCGCCAGCAGCCAAAAAGCGGGAGACCTCCGCGAGCAGTACTTC
CASSQKAGDLREQYF
>NA|TRBV2|NA|TRBJ1-6
TGTGCCAGCAGAGCAGGGCTTAATTCACCCCTCCACTTT
CASRAGLNSPLHF
>TRBD2|TRBV10-3|NA|TRBJ2-1
TGTGCCATCAGTGTGGATACTAGCGGGAGCTCCTACAATGAGCAGTTCTTC
CAISVDTSGSSYNEQFF
>TRBD1|TRBV6-1|NA|TRBJ2-7
TGTGCCAGCAGTGAATGGGGGACAGGCCCCTACGAGCAGTACTTC
CASSEWGTGPYEQYF
>NA|TRBV24-1|NA|TRBJ2-6
TGTGCCACCAGTGATATGACAAGTGGGGCCAACGTCCTGACTTTC
CATSDMTSGANVLTF
>NA|TRBV11-1|NA|TRBJ2-7
TGTGCCAGCAGCTTAGGGAGGGTTATGGTCTACGAGCAGTACTTC
CASSLGRVMVYEQYF
>TRBD1|TRBV4-1|NA|TRBJ2-1
TGCGCCAGCAGCCACGGCCCGGGACAGGGAAATGAGCAGTTCTTC
CASSHGPGQGNEQFF
>TRBD2|TRBV4-3|NA|TRBJ2-5
TGCGCCAGCAGCCAAGGGCTAGCGGGAGATATGGAGACCCAGTACTTC
CASSQGLAGDMETQYF
>NA|TRBV5-4|few|TRBJ2-7
TGTGCCAGCAAGTCCTCCAGGGGACGGGCAACCTACGAGCAGTACTTC
CASKSSRGRATYEQYF
>NA|TRBV11-3|NA|TRBJ2-5
TGTGCCAGCAGCCACGGGGGGCCGCAGGAGACCCAGTACTTC
CASSHGGPQETQYF
>NA|TRBV4-1|NA|TRBJ2-5
TGCGCCAGCAGCCAAGCGGGATCCAGGTACCAAGAGACCCAGTACTTC
CASSQAGSRYQETQYF
>NA|TRBV6-5|NA|TRBJ2-7
TGTGCCAGCAGTTACTCTGTCCCGCGGAACCGGCAGCAGTACTTC
CASSYSVPRNRQQYF
>NA|TRBV2|NA|TRBJ2-3
TGTGCCAGCAGTTACTACCCCGATACGCAGTATTTT
CASSYYPDTQYF
>TRBD2|TRBV5-5|NA|TRBJ2-7
TGTGCCAGCAGCCCACTAGCGGGAGTTTACGAGCAGTACTTC
CASSPLAGVYEQYF
>NA|TRBV2|NA|TRBJ2-5
TGTGCCAGCAGTGGGGGCGGTGGGCAAGAGACCCAGTACTTC
CASSGGGGQETQYF
>TRBD1|TRBV3-1/TRBV3-2|NA|TRBJ2-7
TGTGCCAGCAGCCAAGCCTTGACAGGGGGGCCCTACGAGCAGTACTTC
CASSQALTGGPYEQYF
>NA|TRBV6-6|NA|TRBJ1-1
TGTGCCAGCAGTATCCGACAGCCGAACACTGAAGCTTTCTTT
CASSIRQPNTEAFF
>NA|TRBV5-4|once|TRBJ2-5
TGTGCCAGCAGCTTGGCAGGGGTAGAGACCCAGTACTTC
CASSLAGVETQYF
>TRBD2|TRBV11-2|few|TRBJ2-1
TGTGCCAGCAGCTCGGTCGCTAGCGGATACCCCTACAATGAGCAGTTCTTC
CASSSVASGYPYNEQFF
>NA|TRBV20-1|NA|TRBJ1-1
TGCAGTGCCTCCCCGGGAGCTGAAGCTTTCTTT
CSASPGAEAFF
>NA|TRBV5-1|NA|TRBJ1-1
TGCGCCAGCAGCCGGCAGACAACAGGGTGGAGCATGAACACTGAAGCTTTCTTT
CASSRQTTGWSMNTEAFF
>NA|TRBV19|NA|TRBJ1-3
TGTGCCAGTAGTATGTGGGCGACAACTCACACCATATATTTT
CASSMWATTHTIYF
>TRBD2|TRBV19|once|TRBJ2-7
TGTGCTGCAAACGGGAGGCAAATCTCCTACGAGCAGTACTTC
CAANGRQISYEQYF
>NA|TRBV14|NA|TRBJ1-6
TGTGCCAGCAGCCAAGCTGCGTTTTCACCCCTCCACTTT
CASSQAAFSPLHF
>TRBD2|TRBV18|NA|TRBJ2-4
TGTGCCAGCTCATCCCGACTAGCGGGGGGGCCAGGAAACATTCAGTACTTC
CASSSRLAGGPGNIQYF
>TRBD1|TRBV5-1|NA|TRBJ1-1
TGCGCCAGCAGCTTGGATGCGGTTAAGGACAGGGAAGCTTTCTTT
CASSLDAVKDREAFF
>NA|TRBV6-5|few|TRBJ2-1
TGTGCCAGCACCTACACCGGGACAAACAATGAGCAGTTCTTC
CASTYTGTNNEQFF
>NA|TRBV25-1|NA|TRBJ2-7
TGTGCCAGCAGTGAGGGGGGGGGCCCCCCCTACGAGCAGTACTTC
CASSEGGGPPYEQYF
>NA|TRBV30|NA|TRBJ2-3
TGTGCCTGGGTAGTGGGGGGTACAGATACGCAGTATTTT
CAWVVGGTDTQYF
>TRBD1|TRBV18|NA|TRBJ1-5
TGTGCCAGCTCACCACTAGGACAGGGCAATCAGCCCCAGCATTTT
CASSPLGQGNQPQHF
>TRBD1|TRBV7-8|few|TRBJ1-5
TGTGCCAGCAGCTTACAGGGGGCGGGCTCAGGCAATCAGCCCCAGCATTTT
CASSLQGAGSGNQPQHF
>TRBD2|TRBV11-2|once|TRBJ2-2
TGTGCCAGCAGCTATCGACTAGCGGGAGGCACCGGGGAGCTGTTTTTT
CASSYRLAGGTGELFF
>NA|TRBV14|NA|TRBJ2-6
TGTGCCAGCAGCCAAGCTGCACACTCTGGGGCCAACGTCCTGACTTTC
CASSQAAHSGANVLTF
>TRBD1|TRBV7-9|NA|TRBJ2-5
TGTGCCAGCAGCCGCCGGACAGGCCAAGAGACCCAGTACTTC
CASSRRTGQETQYF
>NA|TRBV27|NA|TRBJ1-1
TGTGCCAGCAGTTTATTTAACACCTTGAACACTGAAGCTTTCTTT
CASSLFNTLNTEAFF
>TRBD1|TRBV24-1|NA|TRBJ2-5
TGTGCCACCAGTGATTCATTCGGGATAAGGGGGCTTTACCAAGAGACCCAGTACTTC
CATSDSFGIRGLYQETQYF
>TRBD1|TRBV10-3|NA|TRBJ1-1
TGTGCCATCAGTCGAGGAGGGGGCCCACCTGAAGCTTTCTTT
CAISRGGGPPEAFF
>TRBD2|TRBV5-1|once|TRBJ2-7
TGCGCCAGCAGGGCGGGAGCGGGGGGGCTCTACGAGCAGTACTTC
CASRAGAGGLYEQYF
>NA|TRBV15|NA|TRBJ1-1
TGTGCCACCAGCAGATTGATGAGCATGAACACTGAAGCTTTCTTT
CATSRLMSMNTEAFF
>TRBD2|TRBV6-5|NA|TRBJ2-1
TGTGCCAGCATAGGACTAGCGGGGGGATACAATGAGCAGTTCTTC
CASIGLAGGYNEQFF
>NA|TRBV5-1|NA|TRBJ2-7
TGCGCCAGCAGCTTGGACCCAGGGGTCTCCTACGAGCAGTACTTC
CASSLDPGVSYEQYF
>TRBD1|TRBV3-1/TRBV3-2|NA|TRBJ1-2
TGTGCCAGCAGCCACACCGCGACAGGGGTTGGTGGCTACACCTTC
CASSHTATGVGGYTF
>NA|TRBV16|NA|TRBJ2-7
TGTGCCAGCAGCTATATAGACAGCGAGCAGTACTTC
CASSYIDSEQYF
>TRBD2|TRBV6-2/TRBV6-3|NA|TRBJ2-7
TGTGCCAGCAGTACCCGCCGGACTAGCGGGAGCGAGAGCTCCTACGAGCAGTACTTC
CASSTRRTSGSESSYEQYF
>NA|TRBV19|NA|TRBJ1-1
TGTGCCAGTAAAGGGACACCCGGTTACACTGAAGCTTTCTTT
CASKGTPGYTEAFF
>NA|TRBV5-6|NA|TRBJ2-7
TGTGCCAGCAGCTGGCTGGGCAGGGGCTTCTACGAGCAGTACTTC
CASSWLGRGFYEQYF
>TRBD1|TRBV3-1/TRBV3-2|NA|TRBJ1-2
TGTGCCAGCAGCCGACCGGGACAGGGTAATGGCTACACCTTC
CASSRPGQGNGYTF
>NA|TRBV30|NA|TRBJ1-1
TGTGCCTGGAGTTCGGACACTGAAGCTTTCTTT
CAWSSDTEAFF